The rows below give T cell receptor beta chains drawn from one sample of a study of cytomegalovirus exposure and HLA in healthy donors. The data were produced by immunoSEQ multiplex PCR, yet TCRdb's version contains in-frame clones alone and is incomplete. The repertoire holds over 150,000 clones, less than 90% seen once, with less than 0.3% in the top ten. The specimen sequenced was PBMCs. The receptors originated from a girl under three years old in good health and CMV-seronegative. The CDR3 runs from the conserved cysteine through the conserved F or W. Fields, in order: D gene, V gene, J gene, clone size, CDR3 DNA, CDR3 protein. D genes are given only for firm matches. A clone size is listed for some rows: how often the clone was seen (once, few, many), or a class if it is expanded.

d_gene: TRBD1; v_gene: TRBV5-1; j_gene: TRBJ2-7; abundance: -; CDR3nt: TGCGCCAGCAGCTTACACAGGGGGGTCCCCTACGAGCAGTACTTC; CDR3aa: CASSLHRGVPYEQYF
d_gene: TRBD1; v_gene: TRBV12-5; j_gene: TRBJ1-2; abundance: few; CDR3nt: TGTGCTAGTGGTTCAGACAGGGGCGCATATGGCTACACCTTC; CDR3aa: CASGSDRGAYGYTF
d_gene: TRBD2; v_gene: TRBV10-3; j_gene: TRBJ2-2; abundance: -; CDR3nt: TGTGCCATCAGTCCAGCGGGGGGGCTTAGCGGGGAGCTGTTTTTT; CDR3aa: CAISPAGGLSGELFF
d_gene: -; v_gene: TRBV5-1; j_gene: TRBJ2-7; abundance: -; CDR3nt: TGCGCCAGCAGCTTGGCCCCTCCGAACTCCTACGAGCAGTACTTC; CDR3aa: CASSLAPPNSYEQYF
d_gene: TRBD1; v_gene: TRBV4-3; j_gene: TRBJ1-2; abundance: -; CDR3nt: TGCGCCAGCAGCCTTGGGACAGGGACCTATGGCTACACCTTC; CDR3aa: CASSLGTGTYGYTF
d_gene: -; v_gene: TRBV29-1; j_gene: TRBJ1-1; abundance: -; CDR3nt: TGCAGCGTTTATAGGGGGAACCCTGAAGCTTTCTTT; CDR3aa: CSVYRGNPEAFF
d_gene: TRBD1; v_gene: TRBV5-1; j_gene: TRBJ2-6; abundance: -; CDR3nt: TGCGCCAGCAGCCCCCGGGACAGGGAGGTAAGGGCCAACGTCCTGACTTTC; CDR3aa: CASSPRDREVRANVLTF
d_gene: TRBD2; v_gene: TRBV5-1; j_gene: TRBJ2-7; abundance: -; CDR3nt: TGCGCCAGCAGCCCGACTAGCGGGAGTATCCGCTACGAGCAGTACTTC; CDR3aa: CASSPTSGSIRYEQYF
d_gene: TRBD1; v_gene: TRBV28; j_gene: TRBJ2-7; abundance: -; CDR3nt: TGTGCCAGCAACGGACAGGGCTCCTACGAGCAGTACTTC; CDR3aa: CASNGQGSYEQYF
d_gene: -; v_gene: TRBV30; j_gene: TRBJ2-5; abundance: -; CDR3nt: TGTGCCTGGAGTGTGGGGGCCGGGGAGACCCAGTACTTC; CDR3aa: CAWSVGAGETQYF
d_gene: TRBD2; v_gene: TRBV2; j_gene: TRBJ2-3; abundance: -; CDR3nt: TGTGCCAGCAGCGAACTAGCGGGTAGGGCAGATACGCAGTATTTT; CDR3aa: CASSELAGRADTQYF
d_gene: TRBD2; v_gene: TRBV2; j_gene: TRBJ2-5; abundance: once; CDR3nt: TGTGCCAGCAGTAAGACTAGCGGGGCGGTCCAAGAGACCCAGTACTTC; CDR3aa: CASSKTSGAVQETQYF
d_gene: -; v_gene: TRBV28; j_gene: TRBJ2-5; abundance: -; CDR3nt: TGTGCCAGCAGTTTTGGATTCAGCGGGCTCCAAGAGACCCAGTACTTC; CDR3aa: CASSFGFSGLQETQYF
d_gene: TRBD2; v_gene: TRBV5-4; j_gene: TRBJ2-7; abundance: -; CDR3nt: TGTGCCAGCAGTTTGGGGGCAGGGGGACTAGCGAGCCACGAGCAGTACTTC; CDR3aa: CASSLGAGGLASHEQYF
d_gene: -; v_gene: TRBV10-3; j_gene: TRBJ1-5; abundance: -; CDR3nt: TGTGCCATGCCCTACCATCAGCCCCAGCATTTT; CDR3aa: CAMPYHQPQHF
d_gene: TRBD1; v_gene: TRBV27; j_gene: TRBJ2-7; abundance: -; CDR3nt: TGTGCCAGCAGTTTACAGGGGACAGCGACGACCTACGAGCAGTACTTC; CDR3aa: CASSLQGTATTYEQYF
d_gene: -; v_gene: TRBV5-1; j_gene: TRBJ2-2; abundance: -; CDR3nt: TGCGCCAGCAGCTTGATGAGTAACACCGGGGAGCTGTTTTTT; CDR3aa: CASSLMSNTGELFF
d_gene: -; v_gene: TRBV14; j_gene: TRBJ2-3; abundance: -; CDR3nt: TGTGCCAGCAGCGAGTTAACGGGGAGAACTACCAACACAGATACGCAGTATTTT; CDR3aa: CASSELTGRTTNTDTQYF
d_gene: TRBD2; v_gene: TRBV4-1; j_gene: TRBJ2-1; abundance: -; CDR3nt: TGCGCCAGCAGCCCGACCGGGACTAGAGGCTTGGATGAGCAGTTCTTC; CDR3aa: CASSPTGTRGLDEQFF
d_gene: TRBD2; v_gene: TRBV11-1; j_gene: TRBJ2-3; abundance: -; CDR3nt: TGTGCCAGCAGCCGGACTAGCGGGAGGGTTTACACAGATACGCAGTATTTT; CDR3aa: CASSRTSGRVYTDTQYF
d_gene: -; v_gene: TRBV7-2; j_gene: TRBJ1-2; abundance: once; CDR3nt: TGTGCCAGCAGTCCGAGCAAAGCCCAGGGAGGCTATGGCTACACCTTC; CDR3aa: CASSPSKAQGGYGYTF
d_gene: TRBD1; v_gene: TRBV5-1; j_gene: TRBJ1-6; abundance: -; CDR3nt: TGCGCCAGCAGTTTCGACAGGGGTAATTCACCCCTCCACTTT; CDR3aa: CASSFDRGNSPLHF
d_gene: TRBD2; v_gene: TRBV5-1; j_gene: TRBJ2-1; abundance: -; CDR3nt: TGCGCCAGCAGCTTGGCTAGCGGTTACAATGAGCAGTTCTTC; CDR3aa: CASSLASGYNEQFF
d_gene: TRBD2; v_gene: TRBV7-2; j_gene: TRBJ2-1; abundance: -; CDR3nt: TGTGCCAGCAGCAGGGCGGGAGGGCGCAATGAGCAGTTCTTC; CDR3aa: CASSRAGGRNEQFF
d_gene: -; v_gene: TRBV2; j_gene: TRBJ2-7; abundance: -; CDR3nt: TGTGCCAGCATCTTAGGGGGAAATCCCTACGAGCAGTACTTC; CDR3aa: CASILGGNPYEQYF
d_gene: -; v_gene: TRBV27; j_gene: TRBJ2-7; abundance: -; CDR3nt: TGTGCCAGCCTTACACACTACGAGCAGTACTTC; CDR3aa: CASLTHYEQYF
d_gene: -; v_gene: TRBV19; j_gene: TRBJ1-5; abundance: -; CDR3nt: TGTGCCAGTAGTTTACAGGGATCTCAGCCCCAGCATTTT; CDR3aa: CASSLQGSQPQHF
d_gene: -; v_gene: TRBV7-3; j_gene: TRBJ1-1; abundance: -; CDR3nt: TGTGCCAGCAGCTCGCAGCCGAACAGGAGGGGCACTGAAGCTTTCTTT; CDR3aa: CASSSQPNRRGTEAFF
d_gene: -; v_gene: TRBV30; j_gene: TRBJ1-4; abundance: -; CDR3nt: TGTGCCTGGAGTGTAAAGGGGCGTGAAGATGAAAAACTGTTTTTT; CDR3aa: CAWSVKGREDEKLFF
d_gene: TRBD1; v_gene: TRBV2; j_gene: TRBJ2-1; abundance: -; CDR3nt: TGTGCCAGCACCAAAGGGGACAGGGCGTACAATGAGCAGTTCTTC; CDR3aa: CASTKGDRAYNEQFF
d_gene: -; v_gene: TRBV9; j_gene: TRBJ2-3; abundance: -; CDR3nt: TGTGCCAGCAGCCCGGACTTTGTTACGCAGTATTTT; CDR3aa: CASSPDFVTQYF
d_gene: -; v_gene: TRBV10-3; j_gene: TRBJ1-1; abundance: -; CDR3nt: TGTGCCATCAGTGAGTCTACAGGGCAGGAGGCTTTCTTT; CDR3aa: CAISESTGQEAFF
d_gene: -; v_gene: TRBV10-2; j_gene: TRBJ1-2; abundance: -; CDR3nt: TGCGCCAGCAGCGCAGGGTCCCGACCCTATGGCTACACCTTC; CDR3aa: CASSAGSRPYGYTF
d_gene: -; v_gene: TRBV9; j_gene: TRBJ2-7; abundance: -; CDR3nt: TGTGCCAGCAGCATCAACCGGGACACCTACGAGCAGTACTTC; CDR3aa: CASSINRDTYEQYF
d_gene: -; v_gene: TRBV9; j_gene: TRBJ2-3; abundance: -; CDR3nt: TGTGCCAGCAGCGTCGGAGGGGGCTGGAAAGATACGCAGTATTTT; CDR3aa: CASSVGGGWKDTQYF
d_gene: TRBD1; v_gene: TRBV4-2; j_gene: TRBJ2-7; abundance: few; CDR3nt: TGTGCCAGCAGCCAGGGGACAGGGAGGCAGTACGAGCAGTACTTC; CDR3aa: CASSQGTGRQYEQYF
d_gene: -; v_gene: TRBV2; j_gene: TRBJ1-1; abundance: -; CDR3nt: TGTGCCAGCAGTGCCCCGACAGGTTGGGTGACTGAAGCTTTCTTT; CDR3aa: CASSAPTGWVTEAFF
d_gene: TRBD2; v_gene: TRBV19; j_gene: TRBJ2-3; abundance: -; CDR3nt: TGTGCCAGTAGGAGAACTAGCGGGAGGTCAGATACGCAGTATTTT; CDR3aa: CASRRTSGRSDTQYF
d_gene: TRBD2; v_gene: TRBV5-6; j_gene: TRBJ2-1; abundance: -; CDR3nt: TGTGCCAGCAGCTTCGGGACTAGCGGTTACAATGAGCAGTTCTTC; CDR3aa: CASSFGTSGYNEQFF
d_gene: -; v_gene: TRBV19; j_gene: TRBJ1-1; abundance: -; CDR3nt: TGTGCCAGTAAATCCAGAGGGATGAACACTGAAGCTTTCTTT; CDR3aa: CASKSRGMNTEAFF
d_gene: TRBD1; v_gene: TRBV6-1; j_gene: TRBJ2-2; abundance: -; CDR3nt: TGTGCCAGCAGACCACAGGGGGGCGGGGAGCTGTTTTTT; CDR3aa: CASRPQGGGELFF
d_gene: -; v_gene: TRBV10-1; j_gene: TRBJ2-4; abundance: -; CDR3nt: TGCGCCAGCGCTACCGTACTACGACTAGCCAAAAACATTCAGTACTTC; CDR3aa: CASATVLRLAKNIQYF
d_gene: -; v_gene: TRBV27; j_gene: TRBJ2-1; abundance: -; CDR3nt: TGTGCCAGCAGCATCATCAGCCCAAAACTAGAAAATGAGCAGTTCTTC; CDR3aa: CASSIISPKLENEQFF
d_gene: -; v_gene: TRBV6-5; j_gene: TRBJ1-2; abundance: -; CDR3nt: TGTGCCAGCAGATACTACAGAGTTAATAACTATGGCTACACCTTC; CDR3aa: CASRYYRVNNYGYTF
d_gene: -; v_gene: TRBV4-1; j_gene: TRBJ2-3; abundance: -; CDR3nt: TGCGCCAGCAGCCAAGTCGGGTTCGGGGATACGCAGTATTTT; CDR3aa: CASSQVGFGDTQYF